This T cell receptor beta chain was profiled in a study of OX40 agonist ivuxolimab in advanced cancers. Study-level results: In CD8+ T cells, expanded clones were on average more numerous than in CD4+.

V lost 6 bases and J 0 bases, leaving 18 bases between the germline ends. The V gene's germline CDR1 is SGHRS and CDR2 YFSETQ. CDR3 length: 16 amino acids. Repertoires were generated with immunoSEQ multiplex PCR, while TCRdb's copy carries only in-frame clones and drops some. The data show 90,000 or so clones, with roughly nine tenths seen just once and 3.4% held by the top ten. Regarding this clone: The antigen is undetermined.

This receptor was identified in an adult with an advanced solid tumor such as melanoma, head and neck, liver or kidney cancer. Sequenced material: CD4+ or CD8+ T cells sorted from blood, taken in a trial of the OX40 agonist ivuxolimab. This chain links TRBV5-1 with TRBJ1-1, with D possibly being TRBD1 (6 bases). The CDR3 DNA sequence: TGCGCCAGCAAACCCCCCCAAACAGGGTTGAACACTGAAGCTTTCTTT. This translates into CASKPPQTGLNTEAFF.